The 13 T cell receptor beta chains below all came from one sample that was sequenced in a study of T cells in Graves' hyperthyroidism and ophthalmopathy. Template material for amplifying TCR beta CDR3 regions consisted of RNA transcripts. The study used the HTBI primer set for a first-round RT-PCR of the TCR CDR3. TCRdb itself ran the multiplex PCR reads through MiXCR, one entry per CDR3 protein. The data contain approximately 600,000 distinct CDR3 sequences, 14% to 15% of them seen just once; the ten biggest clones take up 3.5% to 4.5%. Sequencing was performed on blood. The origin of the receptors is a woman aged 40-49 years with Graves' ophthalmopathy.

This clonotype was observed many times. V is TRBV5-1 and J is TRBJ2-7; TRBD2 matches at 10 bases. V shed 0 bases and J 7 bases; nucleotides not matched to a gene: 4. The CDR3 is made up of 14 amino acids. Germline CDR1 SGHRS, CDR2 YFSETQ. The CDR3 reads CASSLVSGRYEQYF. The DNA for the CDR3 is TGCGCCAGCAGCTTGGTTAGCGGGAGGTATGAGCAGTACTTC.

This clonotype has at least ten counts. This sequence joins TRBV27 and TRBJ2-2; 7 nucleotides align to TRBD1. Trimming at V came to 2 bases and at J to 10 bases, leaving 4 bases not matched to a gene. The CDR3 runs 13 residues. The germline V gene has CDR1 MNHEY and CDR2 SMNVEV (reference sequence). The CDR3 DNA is TGTGCCAGCAGTTTAGAAAGGGGGCTGGAGCTGTTTTTT. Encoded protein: CASSLERGLELFF.

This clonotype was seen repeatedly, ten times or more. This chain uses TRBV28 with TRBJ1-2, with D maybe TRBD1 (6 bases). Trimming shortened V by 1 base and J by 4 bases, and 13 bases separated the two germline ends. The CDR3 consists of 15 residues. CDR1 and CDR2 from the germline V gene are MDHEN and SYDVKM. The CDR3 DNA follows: TGTGCCAGCAGTTTATCCCACAGGGAGAGCTATGGCTACACCTTC. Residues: CASSLSHRESYGYTF.

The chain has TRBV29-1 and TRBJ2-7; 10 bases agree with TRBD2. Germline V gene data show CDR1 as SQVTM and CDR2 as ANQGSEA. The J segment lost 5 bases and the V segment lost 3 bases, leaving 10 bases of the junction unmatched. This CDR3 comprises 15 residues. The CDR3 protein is CSVDGRAGGPNEQYF. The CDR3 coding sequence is TGCAGCGTTGACGGGCGAGCGGGAGGGCCAAACGAGCAGTACTTC.

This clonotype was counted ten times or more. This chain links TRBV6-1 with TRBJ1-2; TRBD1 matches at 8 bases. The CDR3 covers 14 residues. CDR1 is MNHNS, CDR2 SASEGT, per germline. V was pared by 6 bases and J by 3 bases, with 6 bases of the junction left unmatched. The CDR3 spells CASSRTGSDYGYTF. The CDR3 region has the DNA TGTGCCAGCAGCAGGACAGGGAGTGACTATGGCTACACCTTC.

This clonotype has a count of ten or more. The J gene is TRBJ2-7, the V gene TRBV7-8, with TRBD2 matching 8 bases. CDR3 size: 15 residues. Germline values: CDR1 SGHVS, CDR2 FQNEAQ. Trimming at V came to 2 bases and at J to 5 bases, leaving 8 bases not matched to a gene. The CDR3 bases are TGTGCCAGCAGCTTACCTTCAGCGGGAGCCCACGAGCAGTACTTC. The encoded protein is CASSLPSAGAHEQYF.

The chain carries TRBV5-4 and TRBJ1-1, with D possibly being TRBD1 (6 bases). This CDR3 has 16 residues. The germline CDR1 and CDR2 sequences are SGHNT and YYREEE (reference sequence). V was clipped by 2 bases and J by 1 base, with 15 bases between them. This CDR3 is CASSFFTGLRNTEAFF. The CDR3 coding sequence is TGTGCCAGCAGCTTTTTTACAGGGTTAAGGAACACTGAAGCTTTCTTT.

This chain's CDR3 is CASSISGFGNTEAFF. Written as DNA, the CDR3 is TGTGCCAGTAGTATATCGGGATTTGGGAACACTGAAGCTTTCTTT. The chain couples TRBV19 to TRBJ1-1; D gene ambiguous. Trimming left V 2 bases short and J 1 base short, with 11 bases between. Germline CDR1 and CDR2: LNHDA and SQIVND (reference sequence). This CDR3 comprises 15 residues.

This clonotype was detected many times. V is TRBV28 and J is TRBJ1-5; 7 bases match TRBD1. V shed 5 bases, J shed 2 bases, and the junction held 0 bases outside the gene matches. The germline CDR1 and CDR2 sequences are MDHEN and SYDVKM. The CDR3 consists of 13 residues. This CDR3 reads CASSTGGNQPQHF. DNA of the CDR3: TGTGCCAGCAGTACAGGGGGCAATCAGCCCCAGCATTTT.

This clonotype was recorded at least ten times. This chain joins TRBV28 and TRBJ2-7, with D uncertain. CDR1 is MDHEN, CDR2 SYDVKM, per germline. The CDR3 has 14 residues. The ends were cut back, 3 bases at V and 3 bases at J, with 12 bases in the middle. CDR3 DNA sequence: TGTGCCAGCAGTTTCTCCCGTTACAGCTACGAGCAGTACTTC. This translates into CASSFSRYSYEQYF.

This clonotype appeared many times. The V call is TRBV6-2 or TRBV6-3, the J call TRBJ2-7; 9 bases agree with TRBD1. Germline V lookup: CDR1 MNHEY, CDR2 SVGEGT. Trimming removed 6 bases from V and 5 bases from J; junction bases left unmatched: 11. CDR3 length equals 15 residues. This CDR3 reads CASRNRGPSQHEQYF. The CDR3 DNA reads TGTGCCAGCAGGAACAGGGGGCCCTCTCAACACGAGCAGTACTTC.

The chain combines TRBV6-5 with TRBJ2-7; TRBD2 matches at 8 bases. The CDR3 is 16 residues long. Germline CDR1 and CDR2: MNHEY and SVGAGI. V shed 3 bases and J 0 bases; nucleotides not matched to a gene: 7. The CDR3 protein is CASSYGLAGPSYEQYF. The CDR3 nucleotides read TGTGCCAGCAGTTATGGGCTAGCGGGTCCCTCCTACGAGCAGTACTTC.

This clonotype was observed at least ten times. CDR3 amino acids: CSARGPDIYEQYF. The CDR3 nucleotides read TGCAGTGCTAGGGGGCCTGATATCTACGAGCAGTACTTC. The J gene is TRBJ2-7, the V gene TRBV20-1, with TRBD1 as a possible D gene (5 bases). The CDR3 consists of 13 residues. From germline, CDR1 is DFQATT and CDR2 SNEGSKA (reference sequence). V was trimmed by 3 bases and J by 3 bases, leaving 12 bases between them.